A single sample is the source of the 6 T cell receptor beta chains below, sequenced in a study of blood T cell repertoires in COVID-19. Assay used: immunoSEQ multiplex PCR; TCRdb lists only in-frame clones, some missing. Of 150,000 to 200,000 clones in the sample, 70% to 85% were seen once. The specimen was PBMCs or T cells enriched from blood (not recorded which). The origin of the receptors is a woman in her forties or fifties who had recovered from COVID-19.

This clone has more than one count but fewer than ten. V usage is TRBV7-2 and J usage is TRBJ1-4; 7 bases fit TRBD1. Germline V gives CDR1 SGHTA, CDR2 FQGNSA. The length of the CDR3 is 14 residues. Trimming at V came to 5 bases and at J to 2 bases, leaving 2 bases not matched to a gene. The CDR3 region has the DNA TGTGCCAGCAGCCACAGGGGTACTAATGAAAAACTGTTTTTT. It encodes CASSHRGTNEKLFF.

This clone came up once. The rearrangement joins TRBV5-6 to TRBJ2-3; 7 bases agree with TRBD2. CDR3 length: 16 amino acids. V lost 4 bases, J lost 6 bases, and 14 bases stayed unmatched. Germline values: CDR1 SGHDT, CDR2 YYEEEE. CDR3 in amino acids: CASSPPLGLAVDTQYF. CDR3 nucleotides: TGTGCCAGCAGCCCACCGCTGGGGCTAGCGGTCGATACGCAGTATTTT.

The rearrangement links TRBV19 to TRBJ2-4; D is possibly TRBD2 (6 bases). Trimming shortened V by 7 bases and J by 9 bases, and 22 bases separated the two germline ends. This CDR3 has 15 residues. Germline V gives CDR1 LNHDA, CDR2 SQIVND (reference sequence). CDR3 nucleotides: TGTGCCAGTACCCCATGGGGAGGCTCTCAAACCATTCAGTACTTC. This gives the protein CASTPWGGSQTIQYF. The variable domain in full, completed from reference TRBV19 and TRBJ2-4, reads DGGITQSPKYLFRKEGQNVTLSCEQNLNHDAMYWYRQDPGQGLRLIYYSQIVNDFQKGDIAEGYSVSREKKESFPLTVTSAQKNPTAFYLCASTPWGGSQTIQYFGAGTRLSVL.

This chain links TRBV19 with TRBJ2-5; TRBD2 matches at 9 bases. There are 16 residues in the CDR3. Trimming at V came to 2 bases and at J to 2 bases, leaving 6 bases not matched to a gene. Per the germline V gene, CDR1 is LNHDA and CDR2 is SQIVND (reference sequence). The CDR3, as DNA: TGTGCCAGTAGTATACGTCCCAGCGGGAGGCAAGAGACCCAGTACTTC. Its translation is CASSIRPSGRQETQYF.

The V and J genes are TRBV27 and TRBJ1-6; no clear D. The V gene lost 2 bases and the J gene lost 10 bases, with 9 bases spanning the gap. The CDR3 contains 13 residues. Germline lookup yields CDR1 MNHEY and CDR2 SMNVEV (reference sequence). CDR3 sequence (DNA): TGTGCCAGCAGTTTACGGGAAAACTCACCCCTCCACTTT. It yields the protein CASSLRENSPLHF.

J is TRBJ1-2 and V is TRBV27; TRBD1 aligns across 12 bases. Germline-derived CDR1 and CDR2 are MNHEY and SMNVEV (reference sequence). The CDR3 totals 14 residues. With 5 bases clipped from V and 7 bases from J, the junction kept 5 bases outside the gene matches. CDR3 nucleotide sequence: TGTGCCAGCAGTCAACCGGGACAGGGGGCTGGCTACACCTTC. Residues: CASSQPGQGAGYTF.